This T cell receptor (beta chain) is drawn from a study of control samples from healthy donors and cancer patients. TCRdb's copy holds only in-frame clones and misses some; the assay was immunoSEQ multiplex PCR. The repertoire has roughly 170,000 clones, about 93% of them found once; the top ten carry over 1.3%. The J segment lost 2 bases and the V segment lost 6 bases, leaving 6 bases of the junction unmatched. Germline V lookup: CDR1 MNHNY, CDR2 SVGAGI (reference sequence). The CDR3 covers 15 residues. The rearrangement uses TRBV6-6 and TRBJ1-4; 7 nucleotides align to TRBD1. This receptor was obtained from a man between 18 and 29 years old in good health. Sequenced: blood. CDR3 amino acids: CASSHDRATNEKLFF. CDR3 nucleotide sequence: TGTGCCAGCAGCCACGACAGGGCCACTAATGAAAAACTGTTTTTT.